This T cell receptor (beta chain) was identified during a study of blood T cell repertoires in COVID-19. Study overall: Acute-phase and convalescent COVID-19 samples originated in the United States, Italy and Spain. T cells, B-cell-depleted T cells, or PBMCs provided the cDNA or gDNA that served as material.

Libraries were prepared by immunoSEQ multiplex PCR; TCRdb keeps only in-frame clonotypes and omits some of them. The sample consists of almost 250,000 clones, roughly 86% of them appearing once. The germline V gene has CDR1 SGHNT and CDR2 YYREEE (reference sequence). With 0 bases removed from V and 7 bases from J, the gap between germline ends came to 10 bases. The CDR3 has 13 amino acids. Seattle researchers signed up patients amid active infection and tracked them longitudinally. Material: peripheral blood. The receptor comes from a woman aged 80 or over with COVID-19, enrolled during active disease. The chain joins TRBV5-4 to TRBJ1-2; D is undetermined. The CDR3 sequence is CASSLGSGVGYTF. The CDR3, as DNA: TGTGCCAGCAGCTTGGGATCCGGGGTTGGCTACACCTTC. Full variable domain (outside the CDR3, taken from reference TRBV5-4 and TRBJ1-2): ETGVTQSPTHLIKTRGQQVTLRCSSQSGHNTVSWYQQALGQGPQFIFQYYREEENGRGNFPPRFSGLQFPNYSSELNVNALELDDSALYLCASSLGSGVGYTFGSGTRLTVV.